The rows below give T cell receptor beta chains drawn from one sample of a study of blood T cell repertoires in COVID-19. Repertoires were generated with immunoSEQ multiplex PCR, while TCRdb's copy carries only in-frame clones and drops some. The data show over 60,000 clones, 92% seen once. Sequenced material: peripheral blood. These receptors all stem from a human donor in a cohort sampled during active COVID-19. Each CDR3 is given with its conserved first and last residue. Each record gives: CDR3 length, V gene, J gene, CDR3 protein.

length: 16; V: TRBV19; J: TRBJ1-2; CDR3: CASTPPGVESDYGYTF
length: 16; V: TRBV28; J: TRBJ1-2; CDR3: CASSLPPSGLNYGYTF
length: 14; V: TRBV7-8; J: TRBJ2-7; CDR3: CASRRDTPPYEQYF
length: 13; V: TRBV12-5; J: TRBJ2-7; CDR3: CASGLSGSYEQYF
length: 16; V: TRBV7-9; J: TRBJ1-1; CDR3: CASSYDRGGKNTEAFF
length: 17; V: TRBV7-2; J: TRBJ2-1; CDR3: CASSAPGGSGGYNEQFF
length: 14; V: TRBV18; J: TRBJ1-2; CDR3: CASSTNDRVYGYTF
length: 14; V: TRBV7-3; J: TRBJ1-1; CDR3: CASSPETDVTEAFF
length: 15; V: TRBV18; J: TRBJ1-1; CDR3: CASSPQTGRNTEAFF
length: 13; V: TRBV2; J: TRBJ2-1; CDR3: CATLDGRANEQFF
length: 15; V: TRBV27; J: TRBJ1-5; CDR3: CASSFGTGGNQPQHF
length: 16; V: TRBV5-5; J: TRBJ1-5; CDR3: CASSREGTGGDQPQHF
length: 13; V: TRBV19; J: TRBJ1-4; CDR3: CASSSQTNEKLFF
length: 11; V: TRBV3-1/TRBV3-2; J: TRBJ2-7; CDR3: CASSQSYEQYF
length: 18; V: TRBV11-2; J: TRBJ2-2; CDR3: CASSPVGPGRADTGELFF
length: 13; V: TRBV2; J: TRBJ2-5; CDR3: CASTRLVGETQYF
length: 11; V: TRBV29-1; J: TRBJ1-1; CDR3: CSVRGNTEAFF
length: 16; V: TRBV18; J: TRBJ2-1; CDR3: CASSQPGRTGVNEQFF
length: 14; V: TRBV19; J: TRBJ2-3; CDR3: CASTPVAGEDTQYF
length: 17; V: TRBV3-1/TRBV3-2; J: TRBJ2-1; CDR3: CASSPGGGASSYNEQFF
length: 14; V: TRBV5-1; J: TRBJ2-6; CDR3: CASRQASGANVLTF
length: 13; V: TRBV30; J: TRBJ2-1; CDR3: CAWARDRVAEQFF
length: 15; V: TRBV5-5; J: TRBJ1-1; CDR3: CASSFINRLNTEAFF
length: 16; V: TRBV2; J: TRBJ2-5; CDR3: CASTQAPAGGRETQYF
length: 14; V: TRBV5-1; J: TRBJ1-2; CDR3: CASSLEKPYGGYTF
length: 15; V: TRBV3-1/TRBV3-2; J: TRBJ2-5; CDR3: CASSHRQGSRETQYF
length: 14; V: TRBV18; J: TRBJ1-1; CDR3: CASSIFDRTTEAFF
length: 14; V: TRBV6-2/TRBV6-3; J: TRBJ2-7; CDR3: CASSFLAGLGEQYF
length: 14; V: TRBV6-6; J: TRBJ1-4; CDR3: CASSTYRGFEKLFF
length: 14; V: TRBV11-2; J: TRBJ1-2; CDR3: CASSLGQGDYGYTF
length: 14; V: TRBV10-3; J: TRBJ2-7; CDR3: CAISLDRVDSEQYF